This T cell receptor (beta chain) was identified during a study of cytomegalovirus exposure and HLA in healthy donors. Study details: In a later analysis, the 120 or so validation repertoires were reported to have used the same platform as the 650 to 800 first-cohort repertoires.

Regarding this clone: No antigen is known for it.

Study conclusions and caveats: Altogether, 164 TCR beta chains were recorded as cytomegalovirus-associated.

Only in-frame clones appear in the TCRdb table, and some are missing; sequencing was by immunoSEQ multiplex PCR. The profile shows about 270,000 clones, 65% to 90% of them singletons. The CDR3 covers 12 residues. The germline V gene encodes CDR1 SQVTM and CDR2 ANQGSEA. The sequence was collected from a woman younger than 35 in good health and CMV-seronegative. The genes are TRBV29-1 and TRBJ2-5, with a weak D call TRBD2 (6 bases). Sequenced input: PBMCs. Here the CDR3 reads CTAREVQETQYF. The CDR3 region has the DNA TGCACCGCCAGGGAGGTGCAAGAGACCCAGTACTTC. Combining the CDR3 with reference TRBV29-1 and TRBJ2-5 gives the whole variable domain SAVISQKPSRDICQRGTSLTIQCQVDSQVTMMFWYRQQPGQSLTLIATANQGSEATYESGFVIDKFPISRPNLTFSTLTVSNMSPEDSSIYLCTAREVQETQYFGPGTRLLVL.